The sequence of this T cell receptor (beta chain) was determined in a study of cytomegalovirus exposure and HLA in healthy donors (TCRdb year 2017). In terms of the full investigation: An earlier analysis of about 560 of the donors reported 276 Gb of sequence data and around 120 million unique TCR beta sequences obtained from around 170 million T cells. The later analysis used no new phenotypic data to find candidate immune exposures, relying instead on TCR beta sequences and their occurrence across donors. A later genetic analysis used genome-wide SNP genotypes for about 60% of the roughly 670 donors, treating that subset as a discovery cohort. In addition to the first cohort of around 670 subjects, a separate validation cohort of approximately 130 different subjects was used. Because of strong linkage in the cohort, roughly five DR-DQ haplotypes were treated as single units for association and clustering. Among the 398 genotyped donors, around 81% belonged to the genetic ancestry cluster associated with self-reported Caucasian donors. All discovery cohort repertoires had been generated on a single sequencing platform. The study aimed to test whether signatures of past pathogen exposure could be identified by cataloging public T cell receptors. The number of typed donors differed by locus: roughly 629-640 for A, B, C, DRB1 and DQB1; 522 for DQA1; approximately 610 for DPA1; and roughly 470 for DPB1. High-throughput TCR immunosequencing, statistical association of individual TCRs with disease status, and machine learning were combined to predict cytomegalovirus infection status. The study used immunosequencing to profile the T cell repertoires of approximately 640 subjects and linked those repertoires to cytomegalovirus serostatus. A later analysis re-examined previously published TCR beta repertoires from 600 to 700 donors and added high-resolution HLA genotyping to investigate patterns of TCR occurrence. An early release covering roughly 600 HLA-typed donors comprised about 310 gigabases of sequencing data and tens of millions of unique TCR sequences. HLA typing covered class I and class II loci at four-digit resolution. In an earlier analysis of roughly 580 of the donors, high-throughput TCR beta sequencing was used to judge whether each TCR beta V gene segment behaved as functional or pseudogenic. Donor age, sex, ethnicity and CMV serostatus were collected together with the repertoire data. Among about 370 genotyped donors of the cohort, an average of about 220,000 unique TCR beta nucleotide sequences was sequenced per donor, of which 15% to 20% were non-productive.

This clone showed up just once. The antigen it binds to is not known. No base quality information exists; no much larger clone differs at one position. Library prep was done by the immunoSEQ multiplex PCR assay. For the multiplex PCR, a mixture combining 60 forward primers for TCR Vbeta segments and 13 reverse primers for TCR Jbeta segments was used. Amplification of the CDR3 region of rearranged TCR beta genes was performed with a multiplex PCR assay on genomic DNA. On the Illumina HiSeq System, the amplified TCR beta libraries were sequenced as 87-base-pair reads. The published analysis was carried out like this. In a later analysis, roughly 80 million unique TCR beta chains were counted across the 690 or so repertoires, and around 10 million of these chains were shared by at least two donors. To remove PCR and sequencing errors, raw reads were error-corrected and collapsed into unique sequences using a nearest-neighbor algorithm that merged closely related sequences. To assign V, D and J gene segments, CDR3 sequences were aligned to IMGT reference sequences. For a sequence to be retained, a match of at least six nucleotides was required to both a V gene segment and a J gene segment. A rearrangement counted as productive if the CDR3 had no stop codons and remained in frame with V and J, and every other rearrangement counted as non-productive. CDR3 was defined by IMGT convention, running from the second conserved V-encoded cysteine to the conserved J-encoded phenylalanine. The earlier analysis of 450 to 750 of the donors excluded any sequence lacking an unambiguous match to a single V gene segment. In an earlier analysis of 587 of the donors, V segments were called functional above 56.7% productive rearrangements and were called segregating when the between-donor standard deviation exceeded 5%. A statistical classification framework was built for diagnosing cytomegalovirus status from the catalog of TCR beta chain sequences. In a later analysis, TCR nucleotide sequences were compared against IMGT/GENE-DB human TR gene sequences so that V and J genes could be assigned. A later analysis assigned CDR3 sequences and most-parsimonious VDJ recombination scenarios with the TCRdist pipeline. In a later analysis, every TCR beta chain was defined by the combination of its CDR3 amino acid sequence and its V-gene family, and reads without a unique V-gene family were dropped. As a way to deal with suspected cross-contamination and a sequencing artifact, a later analysis dropped hundreds of nucleotide sequences that were highly shared and had low generation probability. In a later analysis, a clonal expansion index was calculated for each public chain from normalized within-repertoire ranks of inferred template counts. A later analysis computed generation probabilities with a VDJ recombination model fitted to out-of-frame rearrangements, and checked the results against IGoR. A later analysis scored TCR-TCR, TCR-HLA and TCR-CMV co-occurrence with hypergeometric tests, applying a repertoire-size bias correction to TCR pairs. In a later analysis, false discovery rates were estimated by permuting HLA or CMV assignments 20 times. A later analysis grouped co-occurring TCRs with DBSCAN, adding TCRdist sequence similarity when clustering within HLA-allele-positive subsets. Co-occurrence clustering excluded repertoires with fewer than 30,000 or more than 120,000 public chains, plus five with anomalous nucleotide sharing. TCRdb obtained this table from immuneACCESS and retained in-frame rearrangements with V and J assigned. These tables miss some clones; where compared with another copy, unresolved V genes account for less than half of the shortfall, and the remainder is unexplained. V and J calls and clone size are given by that table; D and trimming were obtained from the DNA. This sample holds 83,000 or so clones; 81% were observed only once. The ten largest make up approximately 1.9% of the sample.

What the work shows at the level of the full study, not this receptor alone: In a later genetic analysis, a missense DCLRE1C variant was associated with V-gene and J-gene trimming of TCR beta chains, and the association was replicated in an independent cohort. The earlier analysis of approximately 590 of the donors excluded some 15 rarely observed V segments, including chromosome 9 orphons, because counts were too low. A later analysis found that most CMV-associated TCR beta chains appeared HLA-restricted, with HLA associations seemingly driven largely by CMV exposure. Correlated functional status among segregating V segments might reflect linkage disequilibrium, but an unknown experimental factor could not be ruled out. A total of 150 to 200 TCR beta chains were listed by the study as associated with cytomegalovirus. According to a later analysis, parvovirus B19, influenza, CMV and Epstein-Barr virus appeared linked to several top co-occurrence clusters. In a later analysis, some 17,000 TCR beta sequences were associated with specific HLA alleles at a false discovery rate of 0.05. A later genetic analysis reported fewer N-insertions in productive TCRs among donors in an Asian-associated ancestry cluster than the approximately 700-donor mean. According to a later analysis, TCR association rates differed among HLA loci, with DRB1 alleles showing the most associated TCRs and HLA-C alleles showing the fewest. A further reported finding was that TCR beta sequences accurately predicted the HLA-A and HLA-B alleles for most subjects in the first cohort. Strong co-occurrence of HLA alleles, especially DR and DQ, made assigning TCR associations to individual alleles difficult. Presence/absence analyses assumed roughly uniform sequencing depth across donors, an assumption that may not hold. In this cohort, only TCR beta chains were sequenced, and detectable features were limited by the absence of alpha or paired-chain data. The classifier was reported to diagnose cytomegalovirus status with high specificity and sensitivity in both the original cohort and the validation cohort. The sequencing pipeline was judged likely to have produced a cluster of highly shared sequence variants as a technical artifact. For the cohort, immune exposure information was limited to CMV serostatus. The 87-base-pair reads could not distinguish some IMGT-functional V segments, including TRBV6-2 and TRBV6-3, so those segments were excluded. In a later analysis, HLA-associated TCR beta chains showed more clonal expansion and lower generation probabilities than non-associated chains that were equally common. A few of the identified cytomegalovirus-associated TCR beta chains were confirmed in vitro to be specific for cytomegalovirus antigens. An earlier analysis of approximately 540 of the donors showed that most TCR beta V segments appeared in productive rearrangements either about 87% or about 30% of the time, which broadly matched IMGT annotations. Because some donors lacked HLA typing at each locus, the association tests relied only on the typed subset. It was suggested by the authors that the approach could potentially be generalized to other disease states and immunological phenotypes. Most TCR sequences were seen in very few donors, while some public TCRs were found in many individuals.

Relative to germline, V is missing 4 bases and J is missing 0 bases, with 10 bases of the junction outside any gene match. As encoded in the germline V gene, CDR1 is LGHNA while CDR2 is YSLEER. The CDR3 covers 18 residues, taking in both the cysteine and the phenylalanine. The DNA shown is the 54-base CDR3, in frame from base 1. The cohort comprised some 700 healthy bone marrow donors. At the time of sampling, all cohort members were nominally healthy, though unrecorded immune exposures were likely present. The donor tested CMV seronegative and was one of the 352 seronegative cohort members. A peripheral blood sample was collected from each donor, and TCR beta sequencing was performed on peripheral blood mononuclear cells. Genomic DNA was extracted from the blood cell samples with the Qiagen DNeasy Blood Extraction Kit.

This clonotype was obtained from a woman aged 25 to 45 in good health and CMV-seronegative. Source material: PBMCs. Recombination joined TRBV4-3 with TRBJ2-2, with 8 bases aligning to TRBD2. The CDR3 sequence is CASSRTPRGGANTGELFF. The sequenced DNA: TGCGCCAGCAGCCGCACCCCCCGGGGGGGGGCGAACACCGGGGAGCTGTTTTTT.